Each of the 17 T cell receptor beta chains below was sequenced from the same sample in a study of T cells after yellow fever vaccination. Using its own MiXCR run on the 5' RACE reads, TCRdb lists one record per CDR3 protein. The table records about 300,000 distinct CDR3 sequences, under 9% of them present only once. The source was CD4+ T cells sorted from PBMCs, collected 5 days after the yellow fever booster vaccination. The receptors derive from a man aged 18 to 30 who received the YFV17D yellow fever vaccine.

This clonotype was counted a few times. The rearrangement uses TRBV2 and TRBJ2-3; 7 bases agree with TRBD1. The germline V gene has CDR1 SNHLY and CDR2 FYNNEI. This CDR3 is 16 amino acids long. The trim removed 4 bases at V and 2 bases at J, leaving 9 bases unmatched. The CDR3 DNA reads TGTGCCAGCAGTGTCGGGGACAGACCCTACACAGATACGCAGTATTTT. Protein product: CASSVGDRPYTDTQYF.

This clonotype has more than one count but fewer than ten. The chain joins TRBV5-1 to TRBJ2-6; tentatively, D is TRBD1 (5 bases). CDR1 is SGHRS, CDR2 YFSETQ, per germline. The CDR3 loop spans 15 amino acids. V lost 4 bases and J 2 bases, leaving 10 bases between the germline ends. The CDR3 DNA is TGCGCCAGCAGCCCTGGGGCGGCTGGGGCCAACGTCCTGACTTTC. This translates into CASSPGAAGANVLTF. Full variable domain (remainder filled in from reference TRBV5-1 and TRBJ2-6): KAGVTQTPRYLIKTRGQQVTLSCSPISGHRSVSWYQQTPGQGLQFLFEYFSETQRNKGNFPGRFSGRQFSNSRSEMNVSTLELGDSALYLCASSPGAAGANVLTFGAGSRLTVL.

This clonotype has just a few counts. The gene calls are TRBV5-1 and TRBJ2-7; D gene ambiguous. CDR3 length: 15 amino acids. Germline V CDR1 and CDR2: SGHRS, YFSETQ. V was trimmed by 0 bases and J by 1 base, leaving 11 bases between them. As DNA, the CDR3 is TGCGCCAGCAGCTTGGAATTGGGTGGGTCCTACGAGCAGTACGTC. This codes for CASSLELGGSYEQYV.

This chain links TRBV6-6 with TRBJ2-1, with D hard to call. CDR1 and CDR2 from the germline V gene are MNHNY and SVGAGI (reference sequence). The V end was cut by 10 bases, the J end by 1 base, with 5 bases between. There are 11 residues in the CDR3. The CDR3 DNA is TGTGCCACGACTTCCTACAATGAGCAGTTCTTC. It encodes CATTSYNEQFF.

A few counts support this clonotype. The chain links TRBV7-2 to TRBJ2-7, with D perhaps matching TRBD1 (5 bases). Trimming removed 5 bases at V and 2 bases at J, with 16 bases between. This CDR3 is built from 15 residues. The germline V gene encodes CDR1 SGHTA and CDR2 FQGNSA. CDR3 DNA: TGTGCCAGCAGCCAGACCCCAGGGTTCGCCTACGAGCAGTACTTC. The encoded protein is CASSQTPGFAYEQYF.

This clonotype was counted ten times or more. The V and J genes are TRBV5-1 and TRBJ2-4, with D tentatively TRBD2 (6 bases). This CDR3 has 14 residues. Between the trimmed V and J ends, which lost 0 bases and 6 bases, there was a span of 10 bases. Looked up from germline, CDR1 is SGHRS and CDR2 is YFSETQ. CDR3 in DNA: TGCGCCAGCAGCTTGGGAGTGGGGGGAAACATTCAGTACTTC. Its translation is CASSLGVGGNIQYF.

This clonotype was counted between two and nine times. The gene calls are TRBV2 and TRBJ2-3, with 11 bases identical to TRBD2. Germline values: CDR1 SNHLY, CDR2 FYNNEI. This CDR3 is built from 15 residues. V dropped 6 bases and J dropped 4; count of bases not matched to a gene: 6. The CDR3: CASSAGLAGADTQYF. The CDR3 coding sequence is TGTGCCAGCAGCGCCGGACTAGCGGGCGCAGATACGCAGTATTTT. The full variable domain, its missing parts supplied by reference TRBV2 and TRBJ2-3, is EPEVTQTPSHQVTQMGQEVILRCVPISNHLYFYWYRQILGQKVEFLVSFYNNEISEKSEIFDDQFSVERPDGSNFTLKIRSTKLEDSAMYFCASSAGLAGADTQYFGPGTRLTVL.

This clonotype has a handful of counts. The chain uses TRBV5-1 and TRBJ1-1; maybe TRBD1 (5 bases). V was clipped by 7 bases and J by 5 bases, with 12 bases between them. Germline V gives CDR1 SGHRS, CDR2 YFSETQ. The CDR3 spans 12 residues. CDR3 bases: TGCGCCAGCCGTGAAGACAGAACTGAAGCTTTCTTT. This sequence encodes CASREDRTEAFF.

This clonotype was counted ten times or more. J is TRBJ2-3 and V is TRBV20-1, with D uncertain. Trimming removed 4 bases at V and 6 bases at J, with 5 bases between. CDR1 is DFQATT and CDR2 is SNEGSKA in the germline V gene (reference sequence). This CDR3 is built from 10 residues. The CDR3 reads CSANPDTQYF. For the CDR3, the DNA is TGCAGTGCTAATCCGGATACGCAGTATTTT.

This clonotype was seen only a few times. The genes are TRBV3-1 and TRBJ2-7; no clear D gene. The CDR3 contains 15 residues. Looked up from germline, CDR1 is LGHDT and CDR2 is YNNKEL (reference sequence). V was pared by 0 bases and J by 2 bases, with 11 bases between. CDR3 bases: TGTGCCAGCAGCCAAGACCCCTTGGGGACCTACGAGCAGTACTTC. Protein sequence: CASSQDPLGTYEQYF.

This clonotype was found a few times. As DNA, the CDR3 is TGCAGTGCATATACCAGGGGCCGCTATAGCAATCAGCCCCAGCATTTT. This sequence encodes CSAYTRGRYSNQPQHF. The chain has TRBV20-1 and TRBJ1-5, with D tentatively TRBD1 (6 bases). Trimming shortened V by 6 bases and J by 0 bases, and 18 bases separated the two germline ends. The CDR3 has 16 amino acids. Germline lookup yields CDR1 DFQATT and CDR2 SNEGSKA (reference sequence).

This clonotype was found a few times. J is TRBJ2-1 and V is TRBV7-8, with no clear D. In germline, CDR1 is SGHVS, CDR2 FQNEAQ. V was pared by 5 bases and J by 11 bases, with 10 bases between. The CDR3 spans 11 residues. DNA for the CDR3: TGTGCCAGCAGCCGCGTAGAAAAGCAGTTCTTC. This translates into CASSRVEKQFF. Complete variable domain (other parts from reference TRBV7-8 and TRBJ2-1): GAGVSQSPRYKVAKRGQDVALRCDPISGHVSLFWYQQALGQGPEFLTYFQNEAQLDKSGLPSDRFFAERPEGSVSTLKIQRTQQEDSAVYLCASSRVEKQFFGPGTRLTVL.

This clonotype was seen more than once but under ten times. CDR3 in amino acids: CASSKRQGADTQYF. The CDR3 DNA reads TGTGCCAGCAGCAAACGACAGGGAGCAGATACGCAGTATTTT. This chain connects TRBV28 to TRBJ2-3; TRBD1 matches at 7 bases. From germline, CDR1 is MDHEN and CDR2 SYDVKM. The CDR3 spans 14 residues. The junction had 7 bases not matched to a gene; V was cut back by 6 bases and J by 4 bases.

This clonotype was seen more than once but under ten times. The chain couples TRBV18 to TRBJ1-3; D is uncertain. Germline lookup yields CDR1 KGHSH and CDR2 LQKENI. The CDR3 covers 16 residues. V dropped 1 base and J dropped 0 bases, with 10 bases sitting between them. The CDR3 reads CASSPREADSGNTIYF. In DNA form, the CDR3 reads TGTGCCAGCTCACCACGGGAAGCCGACTCTGGAAACACCATATATTTT.

This clonotype was seen a few times. The V and J genes are TRBV18 and TRBJ1-2, with 7 bases matching TRBD1. J lost 8 bases, V lost 4 bases, and 13 bases had no gene match. The CDR3 extends over 15 amino acids. Germline-derived CDR1 and CDR2 are KGHSH and LQKENI. CDR3: CASSHEATGDDGYTF. The CDR3 region has the DNA TGTGCCAGCTCACACGAAGCAACAGGGGATGACGGCTACACCTTC.

V usage is TRBV19 and J usage is TRBJ2-3, with unresolved D. Germline CDR1 reads LNHDA; CDR2 reads SQIVND (reference sequence). Deletions cut 4 bases from V and 7 bases from J, with 6 bases between. This CDR3 has 11 amino acids. This CDR3 reads CASSRGNTQYF. CDR3 nucleotides: TGTGCCAGTAGTAGGGGAAATACGCAGTATTTT.

This clonotype was counted at least ten times. The rearrangement links TRBV4-3 to TRBJ2-7; tentatively, D is TRBD2 (5 bases). The CDR3 extends over 15 amino acids. CDR1 LGHNA and CDR2 YSLEER come from the germline V gene. V dropped 3 bases and J dropped 6 bases, with 18 bases sitting between them. CDR3 sequence: CASSHLTKRLSEQYV. The CDR3 nucleotides read TGCGCCAGCAGCCACCTGACCAAGCGGCTGTCCGAGCAGTACGTC.